This is a list of T cell receptor beta chains from one sample in a study of control samples from healthy donors and cancer patients. The data were produced by immunoSEQ multiplex PCR, yet TCRdb's version contains in-frame clones alone and is incomplete. This sample has 98,000 or so clones, with around four fifths found just once. Sequencing was performed on blood. The origin of the receptors is a man younger than 35 in good health. CDR3s include the opening cysteine and the closing phenylalanine or tryptophan. A D gene is named only where the DNA matches it firmly. For some rows the clone size is stated as once, few or many, or as a class when expanded; others skip it.

clone_size	d_call	v_call	j_call	cdr3_aa	cdr3_nt
-	TRBD1	TRBV27	TRBJ1-1	CASSLGTGVEAFF	TGTGCCAGCAGCTTAGGGACAGGGGTTGAAGCTTTCTTT
-	TRBD2	TRBV24-1	TRBJ2-3	CATSEGVILAGVPTDTQYF	TGTGCCACCAGTGAAGGCGTCATACTAGCGGGGGTACCCACAGATACGCAGTATTTT
many	-	TRBV29-1	TRBJ1-2	CSVVQAGGRGYTF	TGCAGCGTCGTCCAAGCGGGGGGTAGAGGCTACACCTTC
-	-	TRBV5-6	TRBJ1-4	CASSLEGHRASELFF	TGTGCCAGCAGCTTGGAGGGTCACAGGGCATCGGAACTGTTTTTT
-	TRBD1	TRBV5-6	TRBJ1-5	CASSPWDRGQPQHF	TGTGCCAGCAGCCCGTGGGACAGGGGTCAGCCCCAGCATTTT
-	-	TRBV7-8	TRBJ2-5	CASSLNRARETQYF	TGTGCCAGCAGCTTAAATAGGGCTAGGGAGACCCAGTACTTC
-	TRBD1	TRBV6-5	TRBJ2-5	CASTDAGTGGETQYF	TGTGCCAGCACGGACGCCGGGACAGGGGGAGAGACCCAGTACTTC
-	TRBD2	TRBV5-4	TRBJ2-3	CASSFRALAVSTDTQYF	TGTGCCAGCAGCTTTCGAGCCCTAGCGGTCAGCACAGATACGCAGTATTTT
-	TRBD1	TRBV12-5	TRBJ1-4	CASGLVAESRDRDGDEKLFF	TGTGCTAGTGGTTTGGTGGCTGAGTCCCGGGACAGGGACGGGGACGAAAAACTGTTTTTT
-	TRBD1	TRBV6-4	TRBJ1-6	CASSAGTGPSPLHF	TGTGCCAGCAGTGCCGGGACAGGTCCATCACCCCTCCACTTT
-	-	TRBV25-1	TRBJ1-2	CASSEYDSNYGYTF	TGTGCCAGCAGTGAATATGACAGCAACTATGGCTACACCTTC
-	-	TRBV7-9	TRBJ2-1	CASSFSGANEQFF	TGTGCCAGCAGCTTCTCAGGCGCGAATGAGCAGTTCTTC
-	-	TRBV24-1	TRBJ1-5	CATSESGGSSNQPQHF	TGTGCCACCAGTGAATCGGGAGGGAGCAGCAATCAGCCCCAGCATTTT